The 10 T cell receptor beta chains presented below share a single source sample, sequenced in a study of shared clonotypes between healthy human individuals. Sequencing used immunoSEQ multiplex PCR; TCRdb keeps in-frame clones, though not all of them. The repertoire has 600,000 to 800,000 clones, roughly 72% of them found once; the top ten carry under 2%. The specimen sequenced was memory CD4+ T cells sorted from blood. Subset defined: CD45RA-negative fraction. These receptors all stem from a woman aged 25 to 45 in good health.

The V gene is TRBV6-5, the J gene TRBJ2-7, with unresolved D. This CDR3 is 14 amino acids long. Germline CDR1 is MNHEY and CDR2 is SVGAGI. Trimming left V 6 bases short and J 1 base short, with 13 bases between. DNA of the CDR3: TGTGCCAGCAGGGGGTTCTTTGGGTCCTACGAGCAGTACTTC. This encodes CASRGFFGSYEQYF.

The V gene is TRBV19, the J gene TRBJ2-1, with TRBD2 identical over 8 bases. This CDR3 region has 14 residues. Germline CDR1 LNHDA, CDR2 SQIVND (reference sequence). V was pared by 3 bases and J by 5 bases, with 3 bases of the junction left unmatched. The CDR3 coding sequence is TGTGCCAGTAGTATGCAACTAGCGGACAATGAGCAGTTCTTC. Its protein product is CASSMQLADNEQFF.

This chain connects TRBV19 to TRBJ1-5; D remains unclear. The CDR3 covers 15 residues. Looked up from germline, CDR1 is LNHDA and CDR2 is SQIVND (reference sequence). Trimming stripped 7 bases from V and 0 bases from J, with 13 bases between. CDR3 nucleotide sequence: TGTGCCAGTACACGCTCGACATATAGCAATCAGCCCCAGCATTTT. Residues: CASTRSTYSNQPQHF.

V usage is TRBV11-2 and J usage is TRBJ2-1, with 12 bases aligning to TRBD2. CDR3 length equals 15 residues. Germline CDR1 SGHAT, CDR2 FQNNGV. V lost 4 bases and J lost 3; bases outside the gene matches: 1. CDR3 coding DNA: TGTGCCAGCAGCTGGACTAGCGGGAACTACAATGAGCAGTTCTTC. This gives the protein CASSWTSGNYNEQFF.

The rearrangement links TRBV7-2 to TRBJ2-3; D gene unclear. The CDR3 is 12 amino acids. CDR1 SGHTA and CDR2 FQGNSA come from the germline V gene. The ends were cut back, 5 bases at V and 4 bases at J, with 7 bases in the middle. CDR3 loop: CASSRTSDTQYF. The CDR3, as DNA: TGTGCCAGCAGCAGGACCTCAGATACGCAGTATTTT.

The V and J genes are TRBV2 and TRBJ1-5; TRBD1 might be the D (5 bases). V lost 0 bases to trimming and J lost 3 bases, with 12 bases between them. The germline V gene encodes CDR1 SNHLY and CDR2 FYNNEI. This CDR3 comprises 16 residues. Here the CDR3 reads CASSEAKGQANQPQHF. The DNA of the CDR3 is TGTGCCAGCAGTGAAGCGAAGGGGCAGGCCAATCAGCCCCAGCATTTT.

The chain employs TRBV7-2 and TRBJ2-2, with TRBD2 as a possible D gene (5 bases). V shed 5 bases and J shed 4 bases, with 14 bases lying between them. The CDR3 sequence is 15 residues long. CDR1 is SGHTA, CDR2 FQGNSA, per germline. The CDR3 spells CASSQLALLTGELFF. The CDR3 DNA is TGTGCCAGCAGCCAGTTAGCGTTACTCACCGGGGAGCTGTTTTTT.

In this sample, this clone turned up a few times. The genes are TRBV6-1 and TRBJ2-7; D is possibly TRBD1 (6 bases). Trimming removed 6 bases at V and 7 bases at J, with 16 bases between. The CDR3 totals 13 residues. Per germline, CDR1 MNHNS and CDR2 SASEGT. CDR3 DNA sequence: TGTGCCAGCAGCGACGGACAGACGGGTGAGCAGTACTTC. Protein: CASSDGQTGEQYF.

This rearrangement joins TRBV28 to TRBJ2-3; D possibly corresponds to TRBD2 (6 bases). The V gene lost 5 bases and the J gene lost 6 bases, with 21 bases spanning the gap. The CDR3 totals 16 residues. Germline V gives CDR1 MDHEN, CDR2 SYDVKM. This CDR3 reads CASSLADGGSRDTQYF. The DNA of the CDR3 is TGTGCCAGCAGTCTCGCGGACGGGGGAAGTAGGGATACGCAGTATTTT.

This clone was seen only once. The J gene is TRBJ1-1, the V gene TRBV10-1; D may be TRBD1 (6 bases). Per germline, CDR1 WNHNN and CDR2 SYGVQD (reference sequence). This CDR3 comprises 15 residues. With 4 bases removed from V and 4 bases from J, the gap between germline ends came to 16 bases. CDR3 coding DNA: TGCGCCAGCAGTGCTGGGTCCTCAGGGGTCACTGAAGCTTTCTTT. Protein: CASSAGSSGVTEAFF.